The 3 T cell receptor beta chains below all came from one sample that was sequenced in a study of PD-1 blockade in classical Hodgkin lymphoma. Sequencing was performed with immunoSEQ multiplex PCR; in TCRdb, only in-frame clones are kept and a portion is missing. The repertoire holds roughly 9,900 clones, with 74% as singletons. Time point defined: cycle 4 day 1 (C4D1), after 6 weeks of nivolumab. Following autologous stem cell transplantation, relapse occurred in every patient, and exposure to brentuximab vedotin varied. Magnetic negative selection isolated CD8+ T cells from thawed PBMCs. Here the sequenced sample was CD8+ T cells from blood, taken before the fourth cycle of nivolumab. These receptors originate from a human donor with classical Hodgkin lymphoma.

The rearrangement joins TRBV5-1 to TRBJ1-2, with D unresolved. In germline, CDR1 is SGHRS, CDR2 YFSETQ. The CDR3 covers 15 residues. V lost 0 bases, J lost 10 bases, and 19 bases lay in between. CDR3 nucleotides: TGCGCCAGCAGCTTGGTAGGACTCTGGCCCCCTCTCTACACCTTC. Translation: CASSLVGLWPPLYTF.

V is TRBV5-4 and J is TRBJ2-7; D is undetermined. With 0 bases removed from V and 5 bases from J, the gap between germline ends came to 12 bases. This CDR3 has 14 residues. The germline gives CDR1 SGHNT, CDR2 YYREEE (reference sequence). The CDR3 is CASSLATRVHEQYF. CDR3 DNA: TGTGCCAGCAGCTTGGCCACAAGGGTCCACGAGCAGTACTTC. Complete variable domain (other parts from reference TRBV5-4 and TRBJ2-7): ETGVTQSPTHLIKTRGQQVTLRCSSQSGHNTVSWYQQALGQGPQFIFQYYREEENGRGNFPPRFSGLQFPNYSSELNVNALELDDSALYLCASSLATRVHEQYFGPGTRLTVT.

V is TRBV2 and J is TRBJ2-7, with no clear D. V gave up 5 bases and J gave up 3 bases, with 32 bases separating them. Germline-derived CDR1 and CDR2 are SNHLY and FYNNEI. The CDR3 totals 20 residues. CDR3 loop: CASSNPASVPTYKPLYEQYF. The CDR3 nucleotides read TGTGCCAGCAGTAATCCCGCCTCCGTGCCAACCTACAAACCTCTCTACGAGCAGTACTTC.